The rows below give T cell receptor beta chains drawn from one sample of a study. Using its own MiXCR run on the RT-PCR reads, TCRdb lists one record per CDR3 protein. The sample shows hundreds of thousands of distinct CDR3 sequences, 13% to 15% of them seen only once. Sequencing input: memory CD4+ T cells from blood. The receptor source for this set is a female donor in good health, serving as a healthy control. CDR3s include the opening cysteine and the closing phenylalanine or tryptophan. Each record gives: V gene, D gene, J gene, clone size, CDR3 protein, CDR3 DNA. The D gene is left open where the match is weak. Size tells how often a clone was seen (once, few, many) or the class of an expanded clone, and some rows leave it out.

>TRBV6-5|TRBD2|TRBJ2-2|NA
CASSTRTSGGLTGELFF
TGTGCCAGCAGTACAAGAACTAGCGGGGGGCTCACCGGGGAGCTGTTTTTT
>TRBV29-1|NA|TRBJ1-2|few
CSVTGVARGLNYGYTF
TGCAGCGTTACTGGTGTTGCGAGGGGACTTAACTATGGCTACACCTTC
>TRBV20-1|NA|TRBJ2-6|NA
CSAGHSGANVLTF
TGCAGTGCAGGACACTCTGGGGCCAACGTCCTGACTTTC
>TRBV28|NA|TRBJ2-1|few
CASTPMGPGDSQFF
TGTGCCAGCACCCCAATGGGCCCAGGGGACTCTCAGTTCTTC
>TRBV12-3/TRBV12-4|TRBD2|TRBJ2-1|many
CASSLAGGPQFF
TGTGCCAGCAGCCTAGCGGGAGGGCCGCAGTTCTTC
>TRBV5-1|TRBD2|TRBJ2-7|many
CASSLGLAGAVYEQYF
TGCGCCAGCAGCTTGGGACTAGCGGGAGCTGTATACGAGCAGTACTTC
>TRBV7-2|NA|TRBJ1-4|NA
CASSLGGGREKLFF
TGTGCCAGCAGCTTGGGAGGAGGACGTGAAAAACTGTTTTTT
>TRBV10-3|TRBD1|TRBJ2-6|NA
CAISESGTAGANVLTF
TGTGCCATCAGTGAGTCCGGGACAGCTGGGGCCAACGTCCTGACTTTC
>TRBV5-8|NA|TRBJ1-5|NA
CASSSGQAGIYGNQPQHF
TGTGCCAGCAGCTCCGGCCAGGCTGGAATCTATGGCAATCAGCCCCAGCATTTT
>TRBV6-5|TRBD2|TRBJ2-2|many
CASSLMAGGTTGELFF
TGTGCCAGCAGTTTAATGGCGGGGGGAACCACCGGGGAGCTGTTTTTT
>TRBV6-5|TRBD2|TRBJ2-5|many
CASSPGLAGAETQYF
TGTGCCAGCAGTCCGGGACTAGCGGGAGCGGAGACCCAGTACTTC
>TRBV27|NA|TRBJ2-2|NA
CASRGPGNTGELFF
TGTGCCAGCAGAGGTCCAGGGAACACCGGGGAGCTGTTTTTT
>TRBV20-1|TRBD2|TRBJ2-1|NA
CSAQLSGSYGNEQFF
TGCAGTGCTCAACTTAGCGGGTCATACGGCAATGAGCAGTTCTTC
>TRBV29-1|NA|TRBJ2-6|NA
CSVAESSGANVLTF
TGCAGCGTGGCAGAAAGCTCTGGGGCCAACGTCCTGACTTTC
>TRBV18|NA|TRBJ2-1|NA
CASSPPRTSTEQFF
TGTGCCAGCTCACCACCAAGGACATCTACTGAGCAGTTCTTC
>TRBV5-1|NA|TRBJ2-1|many
CASSLASSGSSYNEQFF
TGCGCCAGCAGCTTGGCGAGTAGCGGTTCGTCCTACAATGAGCAGTTCTTC
>TRBV6-1|NA|TRBJ1-3|few
CASSETLRNTIYF
TGTGCCAGCAGTGAAACCCTTCGAAACACCATATATTTT
>TRBV7-2|NA|TRBJ2-5|NA
CASSFFGRQETQYF
TGTGCCAGCAGCTTTTTTGGCAGACAAGAGACCCAGTACTTC
>TRBV27|TRBD1|TRBJ1-4|NA
CASSRDRVYEKLFF
TGTGCCAGCAGCCGGGACAGGGTGTACGAAAAACTGTTTTTT
>TRBV6-2/TRBV6-3|TRBD2|TRBJ2-3|few
CASSYRLAGAMDTQYF
TGTGCCAGCAGTTACCGTTTAGCGGGAGCGATGGATACGCAGTATTTT
>TRBV12-3/TRBV12-4|TRBD2|TRBJ2-1|few
CASSPKLAGEAEQFF
TGTGCCAGCAGCCCCAAACTAGCGGGAGAGGCTGAGCAGTTCTTC